Below, one T cell receptor beta chain is given with its context. The length of the CDR3 is 16 residues. Germline lookup yields CDR1 SSHAT and CDR2 FNYEAQ (reference sequence). V was cut by 6 bases and J by 1 base, with 17 bases left in between. The data stem from a study of technical replicates of blood from a few donors. TCRdb's copy holds only in-frame clones and misses some; the assay was immunoSEQ multiplex PCR. The sample holds under 95,000 clones; about 95% are singletons and the top ten take approximately 0.26%. This chain links TRBV7-7 with TRBJ2-3; possibly TRBD2 for D (7 bases). The receptor comes from a human donor in good health. The sample comprised T cells isolated from PBMCs. As DNA, the CDR3 is TGTGCCAGCAGTCCTCCCAAGGGGGGGGGCACAGATACGCAGTATTTT. Translating gives CASSPPKGGGTDTQYF.